This TCR beta chain was documented in a study of blood T cell repertoires in COVID-19. As for the study in general: From the United States, Italy and Spain came samples of acute and convalescent COVID-19. PBMCs, B-cell-depleted T cells, or T cells were the source of the cDNA or gDNA that made up the material.

The V and J ends lost 5 bases and 7 bases respectively, with 18 bases between them. The CDR3 runs 15 residues. CDR1 is LGHDT, CDR2 YNNKEL, per germline (reference sequence). Assay: immunoSEQ multiplex PCR; the TCRdb copy retains only in-frame clones and omits some. This table has around 150,000 clones, approximately 90% appearing once. The chain recombines TRBV3-1 (or the pseudogene TRBV3-2) with TRBJ2-1; tentative D call: TRBD2 (6 bases). Input material: peripheral blood. The source of this sequence is a woman aged 60 to 75 who had recovered from COVID-19. The CDR3 bases are TGTGCCAGCAGCTCCAGGGACTCCTTTACGAATGAGCAGTTCTTC. This encodes CASSSRDSFTNEQFF.